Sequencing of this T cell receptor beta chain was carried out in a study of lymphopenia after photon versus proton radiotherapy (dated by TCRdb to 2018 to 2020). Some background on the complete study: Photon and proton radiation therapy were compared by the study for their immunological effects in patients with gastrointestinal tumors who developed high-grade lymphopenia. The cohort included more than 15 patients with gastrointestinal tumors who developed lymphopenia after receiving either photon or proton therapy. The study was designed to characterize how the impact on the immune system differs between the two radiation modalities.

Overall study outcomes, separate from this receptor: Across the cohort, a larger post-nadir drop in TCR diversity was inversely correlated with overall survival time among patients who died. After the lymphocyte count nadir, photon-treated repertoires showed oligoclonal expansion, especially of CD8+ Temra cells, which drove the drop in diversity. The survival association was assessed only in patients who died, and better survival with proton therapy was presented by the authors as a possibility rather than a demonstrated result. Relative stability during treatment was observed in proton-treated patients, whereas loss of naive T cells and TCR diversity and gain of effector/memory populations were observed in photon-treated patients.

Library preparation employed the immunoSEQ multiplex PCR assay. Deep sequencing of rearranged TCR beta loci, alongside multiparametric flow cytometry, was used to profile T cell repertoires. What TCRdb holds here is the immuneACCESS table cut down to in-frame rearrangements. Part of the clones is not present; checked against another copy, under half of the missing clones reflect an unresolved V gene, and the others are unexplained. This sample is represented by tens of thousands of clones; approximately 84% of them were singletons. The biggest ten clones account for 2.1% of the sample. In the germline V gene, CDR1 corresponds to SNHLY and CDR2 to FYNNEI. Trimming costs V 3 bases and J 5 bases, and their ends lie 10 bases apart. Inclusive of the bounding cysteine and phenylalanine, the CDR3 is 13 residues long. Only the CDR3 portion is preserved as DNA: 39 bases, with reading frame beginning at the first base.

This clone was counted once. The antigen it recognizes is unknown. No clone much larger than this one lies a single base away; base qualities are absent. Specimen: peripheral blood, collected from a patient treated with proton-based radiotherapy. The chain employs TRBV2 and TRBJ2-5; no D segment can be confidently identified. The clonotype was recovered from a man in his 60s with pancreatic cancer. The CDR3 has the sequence CASSDAYSETQYF. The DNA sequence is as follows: TGTGCCAGCAGTGATGCCTACTCCGAGACCCAGTACTTC.